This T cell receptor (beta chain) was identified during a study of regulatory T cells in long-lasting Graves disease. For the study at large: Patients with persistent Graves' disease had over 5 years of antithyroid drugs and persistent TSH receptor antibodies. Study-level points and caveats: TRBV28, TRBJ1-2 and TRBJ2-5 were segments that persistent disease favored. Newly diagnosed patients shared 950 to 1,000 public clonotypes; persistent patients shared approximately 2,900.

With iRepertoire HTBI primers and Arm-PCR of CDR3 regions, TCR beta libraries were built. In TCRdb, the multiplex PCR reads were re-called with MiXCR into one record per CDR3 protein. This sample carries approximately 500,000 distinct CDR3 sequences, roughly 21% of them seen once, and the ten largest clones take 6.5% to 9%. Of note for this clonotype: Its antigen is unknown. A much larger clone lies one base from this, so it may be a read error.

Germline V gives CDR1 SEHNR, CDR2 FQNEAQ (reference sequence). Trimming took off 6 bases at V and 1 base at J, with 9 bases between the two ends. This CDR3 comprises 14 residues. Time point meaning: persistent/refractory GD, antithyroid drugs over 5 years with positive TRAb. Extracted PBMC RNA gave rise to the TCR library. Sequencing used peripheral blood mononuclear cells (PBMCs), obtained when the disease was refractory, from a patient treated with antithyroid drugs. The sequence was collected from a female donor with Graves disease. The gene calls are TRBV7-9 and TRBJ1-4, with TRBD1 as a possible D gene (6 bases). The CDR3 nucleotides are TGTGCCAGCAGACCAGGGGAAACTAATGAAAAACTGTTTTTT. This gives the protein CASRPGETNEKLFF. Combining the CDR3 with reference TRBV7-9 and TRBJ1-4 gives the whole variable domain DTGVSQNPRHKITKRGQNVTFRCDPISEHNRLYWYRQTLGQGPEFLTYFQNEAQLEKSRLLSDRFSAERPKGSFSTLEIQRTEQGDSAMYLCASRPGETNEKLFFGSGTQLSVL.